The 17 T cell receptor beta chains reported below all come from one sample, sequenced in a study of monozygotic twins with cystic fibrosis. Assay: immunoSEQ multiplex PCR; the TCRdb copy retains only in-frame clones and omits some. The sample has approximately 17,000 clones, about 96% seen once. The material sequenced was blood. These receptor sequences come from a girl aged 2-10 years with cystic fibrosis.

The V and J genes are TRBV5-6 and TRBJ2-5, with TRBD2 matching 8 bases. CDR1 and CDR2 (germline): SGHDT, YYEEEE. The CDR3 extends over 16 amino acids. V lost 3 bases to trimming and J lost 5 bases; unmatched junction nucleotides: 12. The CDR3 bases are TGTGCCAGCAGCTCCGTTCGGACTAGCCGAGCCGAGACCCAGTACTTC. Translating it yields CASSSVRTSRAETQYF.

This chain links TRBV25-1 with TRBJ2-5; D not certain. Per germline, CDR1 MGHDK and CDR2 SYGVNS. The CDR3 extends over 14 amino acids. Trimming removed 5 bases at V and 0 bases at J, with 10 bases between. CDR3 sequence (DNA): TGTGCCAGCAGTAACGACATTGACCAAGAGACCCAGTACTTC. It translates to CASSNDIDQETQYF.

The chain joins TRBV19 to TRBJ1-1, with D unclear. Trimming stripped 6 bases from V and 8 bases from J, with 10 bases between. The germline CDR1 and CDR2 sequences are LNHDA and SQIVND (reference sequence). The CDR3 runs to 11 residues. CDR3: CASRAFAEAFF. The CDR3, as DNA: TGTGCCAGTAGGGCCTTTGCCGAAGCTTTCTTT.

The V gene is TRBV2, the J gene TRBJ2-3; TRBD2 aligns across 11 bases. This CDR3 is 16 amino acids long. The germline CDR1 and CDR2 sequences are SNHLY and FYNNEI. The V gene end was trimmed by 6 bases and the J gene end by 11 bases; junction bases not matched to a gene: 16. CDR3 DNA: TGTGCCAGCAGCCCCGAGGTAGCGGGGGGGGCTATTTTGCAGTATTTT. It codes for CASSPEVAGGAILQYF. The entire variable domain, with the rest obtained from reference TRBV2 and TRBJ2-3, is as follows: EPEVTQTPSHQVTQMGQEVILRCVPISNHLYFYWYRQILGQKVEFLVSFYNNEISEKSEIFDDQFSVERPDGSNFTLKIRSTKLEDSAMYFCASSPEVAGGAILQYFGPGTRLTVL.

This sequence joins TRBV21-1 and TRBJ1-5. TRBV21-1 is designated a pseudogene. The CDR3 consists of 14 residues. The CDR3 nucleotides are TGTGCCAGCAGCAAAGGGGCCGGAGGTCAGCCCCAGCATTTT. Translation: CASSKGAGGQPQHF.

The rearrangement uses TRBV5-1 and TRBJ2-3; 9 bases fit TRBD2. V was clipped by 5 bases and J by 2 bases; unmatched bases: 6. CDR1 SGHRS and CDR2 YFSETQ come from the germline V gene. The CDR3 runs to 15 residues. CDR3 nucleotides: TGCGCCAGCAGTTCGCTAGCGGGGAACACAGATACGCAGTATTTT. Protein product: CASSSLAGNTDTQYF.

The CDR3 region is CASSQDFPHTGWEKLFF. The CDR3 bases are TGCGCCAGCAGCCAAGATTTCCCTCACACAGGGTGGGAAAAACTGTTTTTT. This sequence joins TRBV4-1 and TRBJ1-4; possible D gene TRBD1, 6 bases. There are 17 residues in the CDR3. The germline V gene has CDR1 MGHRA and CDR2 YSYEKL. V gave up 0 bases and J gave up 8 bases, with 19 bases separating them.

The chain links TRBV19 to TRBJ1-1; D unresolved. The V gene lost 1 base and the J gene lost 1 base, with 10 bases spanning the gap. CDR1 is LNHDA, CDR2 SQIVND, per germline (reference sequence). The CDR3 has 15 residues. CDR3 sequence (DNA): TGTGCCAGTAGTATAGGTCCAGGAGCGAACACTGAAGCTTTCTTT. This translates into CASSIGPGANTEAFF.

Written as DNA, the CDR3 is TGTGCCAGCAGTTACGCCCGGGAGGCTGAAGCTTTCTTT. Its protein product is CASSYAREAEAFF. The chain has TRBV6-6 and TRBJ1-1, with no clear D. CDR1 and CDR2 from the germline V gene are MNHNY and SVGAGI (reference sequence). The ends were cut back, 2 bases at V and 6 bases at J, with 10 bases in the middle. This CDR3 region has 13 residues.

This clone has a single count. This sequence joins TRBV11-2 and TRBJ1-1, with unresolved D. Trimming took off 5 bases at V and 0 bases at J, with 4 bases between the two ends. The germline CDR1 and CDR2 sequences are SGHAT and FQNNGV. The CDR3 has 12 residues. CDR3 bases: TGTGCCAGCAGCCCGATGAACACTGAAGCTTTCTTT. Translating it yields CASSPMNTEAFF.

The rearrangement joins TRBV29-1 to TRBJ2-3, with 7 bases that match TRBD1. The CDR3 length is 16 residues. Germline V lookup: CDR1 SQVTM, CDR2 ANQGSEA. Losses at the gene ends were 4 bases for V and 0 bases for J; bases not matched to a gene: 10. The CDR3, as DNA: TGCAGCGTTGGAGTCACGGGACAGACTAGCACAGATACGCAGTATTTT. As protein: CSVGVTGQTSTDTQYF.

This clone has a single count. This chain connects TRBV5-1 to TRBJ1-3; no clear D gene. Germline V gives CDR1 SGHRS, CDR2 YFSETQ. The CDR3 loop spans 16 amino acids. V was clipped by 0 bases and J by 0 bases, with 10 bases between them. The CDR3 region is CASSLAAGSSGNTIYF. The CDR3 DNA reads TGCGCCAGCAGCTTGGCCGCGGGGAGCTCTGGAAACACCATATATTTT.

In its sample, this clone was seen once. The CDR3 reads CASSEYAGQGHGYTF. The DNA for the CDR3 is TGTGCCAGCAGTGAATATGCGGGACAGGGTCATGGCTACACCTTC. The gene calls are TRBV2 and TRBJ1-2; 9 bases fit TRBD1. This CDR3 is built from 15 residues. Unmatched junction bases numbered 7, after V lost 2 bases and J lost 6 bases. Looked up from germline, CDR1 is SNHLY and CDR2 is FYNNEI.

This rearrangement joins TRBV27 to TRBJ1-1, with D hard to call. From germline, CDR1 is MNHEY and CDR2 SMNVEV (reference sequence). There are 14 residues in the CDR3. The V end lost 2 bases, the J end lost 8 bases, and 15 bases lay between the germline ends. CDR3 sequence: CASSLARQAKEAFF. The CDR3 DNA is TGTGCCAGCAGTTTAGCCCGCCAGGCCAAGGAAGCTTTCTTT.

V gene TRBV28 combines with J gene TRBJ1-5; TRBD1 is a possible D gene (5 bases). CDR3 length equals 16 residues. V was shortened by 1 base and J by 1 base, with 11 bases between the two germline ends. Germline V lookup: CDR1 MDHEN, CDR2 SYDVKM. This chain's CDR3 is CASSLLTAGSNQPQHF. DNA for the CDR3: TGTGCCAGCAGTTTATTGACAGCCGGGAGCAATCAGCCCCAGCATTTT.

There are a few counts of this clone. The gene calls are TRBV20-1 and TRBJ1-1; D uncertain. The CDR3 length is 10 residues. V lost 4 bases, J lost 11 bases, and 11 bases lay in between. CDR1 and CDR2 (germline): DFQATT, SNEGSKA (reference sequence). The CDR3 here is CSAIRSTAFF. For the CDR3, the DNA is TGCAGTGCTATACGGAGTACGGCTTTCTTT.

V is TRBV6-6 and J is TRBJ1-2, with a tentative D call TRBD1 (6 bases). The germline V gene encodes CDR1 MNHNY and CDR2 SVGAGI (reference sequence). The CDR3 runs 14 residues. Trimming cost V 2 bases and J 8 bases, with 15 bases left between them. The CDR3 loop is CASSYGTRGEGYTF. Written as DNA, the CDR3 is TGTGCCAGCAGTTACGGAACCAGGGGCGAAGGCTACACCTTC.